The table lists the clone carrying this T cell receptor beta chain with a few counts. Antigen: not known. This sample is drawn from a study of metastatic and nonmetastatic thyroid tumors. Study context: Comparison of repertoires was carried out across blood and tumor or nodule tissue from malignant and benign thyroid patients. Study results and caveats: It was reported that TCR beta diversity was significantly higher in malignant thyroid tumors than benign nodules, in blood and tumor.

Original processing methods: Building a distant-metastasis classifier for papillary thyroid cancer drew on CDR3 differences across clinicopathological groups. TCRdb re-clonotyped the PCR reads via MiXCR. These V and J calls rely on TCRdb rather than the paper's analysis. In the table there are tens of thousands of clones, 20% to 25% of which are singletons. Before thyroid surgery, none of the patients had received any treatment. The sample consisted of tumor tissue. The TCR was taken from a female donor with papillary thyroid cancer or a benign thyroid nodule (not recorded which). Some clones in this sample may be carry-over from other donors' samples.

The CDR3 nucleotides are TGTGCCAGCAGTATGGACGGGAACACCGGGGAGCTGTTTTTT. This gives the protein CASSMDGNTGELFF. The V and J genes are TRBV6-1 and TRBJ2-2; D gene ambiguous. Per germline, CDR1 MNHNS and CDR2 SASEGT. This CDR3 comprises 14 residues. The V and J ends lost 5 bases and 1 base respectively, with 8 bases between them.